This entry lists 6 T cell receptor beta chains sequenced from one sample in a study of Ad26.COV2.S vaccination and SARS-CoV-2 variants. The treatment is: roughly 18 received Ad26.COV2.S at low or high dose, single or two shots; about 5 received placebo; per-sample allocation not given. The samples date from day 63 after the first vaccine or placebo injection. This table comes from immunoSEQ multiplex PCR, and its TCRdb copy is limited to in-frame clones, with some not included. The data show under 550,000 clones, roughly 88% seen once. The specimen comprised peripheral blood, sampled in a trial of Ad26.COV2.S vaccine versus placebo. These receptors originate from a person between 18 and 65 years old who received the Ad26.COV2.S COVID-19 vaccine or a placebo.

This chain connects TRBV5-1 to TRBJ2-7, with D possibly TRBD2 on 5 matching bases. V was trimmed by 0 bases and J by 8 bases, leaving 21 bases between them. CDR3 length equals 16 residues. The germline V gene encodes CDR1 SGHRS and CDR2 YFSETQ. CDR3 nucleotide sequence: TGCGCCAGCAGCTTGGCCAGCGGTCCCCTCAATGTGAAGCAGTACTTC. As protein: CASSLASGPLNVKQYF. The full variable domain, completed using reference TRBV5-1 and TRBJ2-7, is KAGVTQTPRYLIKTRGQQVTLSCSPISGHRSVSWYQQTPGQGLQFLFEYFSETQRNKGNFPGRFSGRQFSNSRSEMNVSTLELGDSALYLCASSLASGPLNVKQYFGPGTRLTVT.

This clone was observed a single time. The chain uses TRBV2 and TRBJ1-2; D is unclear. CDR3 length: 14 amino acids. CDR1 is SNHLY, CDR2 FYNNEI, per germline. V was trimmed by 2 bases and J by 4 bases, leaving 11 bases between them. Written as DNA, the CDR3 is TGTGCCAGCAGTGAAAGTCCAGGCGTCTATGGCTACACCTTC. Its translation: CASSESPGVYGYTF.

The gene calls are TRBV29-1 and TRBJ2-7; TRBD2 might be the D (7 bases). The germline V gene has CDR1 SQVTM and CDR2 ANQGSEA. The CDR3 is 13 amino acids. Between the trimmed V and J ends, which lost 3 bases and 5 bases, there was a span of 14 bases. CDR3 amino acids: CSVDVGGAHEQYF. The CDR3 DNA follows: TGCAGCGTTGATGTTGGGGGGGCCCACGAGCAGTACTTC.

This chain uses TRBV19 with TRBJ1-2, with no clear D. The CDR3 is made up of 14 amino acids. Germline CDR1 is LNHDA and CDR2 is SQIVND (reference sequence). V lost 5 bases to trimming and J lost 1 base, with 11 bases between them. In nucleotides, the CDR3 is TGTGCCAGTAGTCTCGGGTTAAATAACTATGGCTACACCTTC. It codes for CASSLGLNNYGYTF.

This chain uses TRBV4-1 with TRBJ2-7; TRBD1 might be the D (6 bases). This CDR3 is built from 14 residues. The germline gives CDR1 MGHRA, CDR2 YSYEKL. The ends were cut back, 1 base at V and 3 bases at J, with 10 bases in the middle. The CDR3, as DNA: TGCGCCAGCAGCCAAGTACAGGGTAACTACGAGCAGTACTTC. The encoded protein is CASSQVQGNYEQYF.

V is TRBV19 and J is TRBJ2-2; a possible D gene is TRBD1 (6 bases). This CDR3 is 15 amino acids long. From germline, CDR1 is LNHDA and CDR2 SQIVND (reference sequence). V lost 6 bases and J 4 bases, leaving 15 bases between the germline ends. CDR3 amino acids: CASSLPGQSTGELFF. CDR3 bases: TGTGCCAGTAGCCTCCCGGGACAATCCACCGGGGAGCTGTTTTTT.